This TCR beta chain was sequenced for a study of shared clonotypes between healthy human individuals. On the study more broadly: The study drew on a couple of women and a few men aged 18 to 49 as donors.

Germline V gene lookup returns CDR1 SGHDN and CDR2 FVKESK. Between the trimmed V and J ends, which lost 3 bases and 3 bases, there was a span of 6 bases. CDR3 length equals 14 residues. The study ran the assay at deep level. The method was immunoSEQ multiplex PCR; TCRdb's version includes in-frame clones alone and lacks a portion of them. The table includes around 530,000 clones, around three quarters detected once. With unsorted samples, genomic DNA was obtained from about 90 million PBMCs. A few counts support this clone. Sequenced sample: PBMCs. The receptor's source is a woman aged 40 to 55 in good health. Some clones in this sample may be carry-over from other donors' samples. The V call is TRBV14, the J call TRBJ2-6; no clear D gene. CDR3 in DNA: TGTGCCAGCAGCCAGGCCCTTGGGGCCAACGTCCTGACTTTC. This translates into CASSQALGANVLTF. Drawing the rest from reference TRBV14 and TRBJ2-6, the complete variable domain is EAGVTQFPSHSVIEKGQTVTLRCDPISGHDNLYWYRRVMGKEIKFLLHFVKESKQDESGMPNNRFLAERTGGTYSTLKVQPAELEDSGVYFCASSQALGANVLTFGAGSRLTVL.